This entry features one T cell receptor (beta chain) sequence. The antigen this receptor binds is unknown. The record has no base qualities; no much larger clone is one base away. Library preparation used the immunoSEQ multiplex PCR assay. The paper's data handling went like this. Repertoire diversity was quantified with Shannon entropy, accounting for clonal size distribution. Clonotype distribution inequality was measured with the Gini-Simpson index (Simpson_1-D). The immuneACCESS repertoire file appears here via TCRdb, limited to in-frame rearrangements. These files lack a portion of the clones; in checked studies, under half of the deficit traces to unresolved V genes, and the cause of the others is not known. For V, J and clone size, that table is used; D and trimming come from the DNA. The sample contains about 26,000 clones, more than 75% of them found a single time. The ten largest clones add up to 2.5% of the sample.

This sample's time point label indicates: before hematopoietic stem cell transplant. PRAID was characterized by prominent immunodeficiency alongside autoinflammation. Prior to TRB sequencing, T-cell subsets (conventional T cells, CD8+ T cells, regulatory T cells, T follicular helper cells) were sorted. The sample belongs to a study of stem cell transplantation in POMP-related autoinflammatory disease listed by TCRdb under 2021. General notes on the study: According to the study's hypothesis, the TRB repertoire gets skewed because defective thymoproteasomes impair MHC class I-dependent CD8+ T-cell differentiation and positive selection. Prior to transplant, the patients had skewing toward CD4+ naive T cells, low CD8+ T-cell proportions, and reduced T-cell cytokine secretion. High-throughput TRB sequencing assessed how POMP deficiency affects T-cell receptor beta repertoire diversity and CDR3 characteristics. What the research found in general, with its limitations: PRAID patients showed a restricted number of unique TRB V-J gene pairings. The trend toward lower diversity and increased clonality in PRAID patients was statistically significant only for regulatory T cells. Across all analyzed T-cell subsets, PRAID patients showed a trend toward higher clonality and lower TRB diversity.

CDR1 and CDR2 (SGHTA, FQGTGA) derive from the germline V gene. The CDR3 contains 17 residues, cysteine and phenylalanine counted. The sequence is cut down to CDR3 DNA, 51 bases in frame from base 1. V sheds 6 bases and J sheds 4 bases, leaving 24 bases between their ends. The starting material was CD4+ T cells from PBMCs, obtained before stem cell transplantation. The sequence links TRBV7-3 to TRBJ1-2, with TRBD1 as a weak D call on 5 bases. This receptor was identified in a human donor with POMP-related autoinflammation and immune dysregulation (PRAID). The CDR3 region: CASSPNGPGISLYGYTF. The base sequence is TGTGCCAGCAGTCCAAATGGGCCAGGGATCTCCCTCTATGGCTACACCTTC.